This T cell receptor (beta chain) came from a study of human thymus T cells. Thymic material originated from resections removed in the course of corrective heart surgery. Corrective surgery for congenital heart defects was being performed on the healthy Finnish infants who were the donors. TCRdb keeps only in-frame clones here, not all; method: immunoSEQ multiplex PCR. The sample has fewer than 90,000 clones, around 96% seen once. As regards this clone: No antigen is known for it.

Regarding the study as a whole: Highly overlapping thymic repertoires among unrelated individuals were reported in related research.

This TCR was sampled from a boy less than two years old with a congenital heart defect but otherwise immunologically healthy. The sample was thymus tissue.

The CDR3 nucleotides read TGTGCCAGTAGTATTCGTAGAGAGCGGGAGGTCCTAACTGCCAATGAGCAGTTCTTC. This codes for CASSIRREREVLTANEQFF. The chain joins TRBV19 to TRBJ2-1; 9 bases agree with TRBD2. Per germline, CDR1 LNHDA and CDR2 SQIVND (reference sequence). Trimming took 3 bases from V and 6 from J; bases not matched to a gene: 18. This CDR3 spans 19 amino acids.